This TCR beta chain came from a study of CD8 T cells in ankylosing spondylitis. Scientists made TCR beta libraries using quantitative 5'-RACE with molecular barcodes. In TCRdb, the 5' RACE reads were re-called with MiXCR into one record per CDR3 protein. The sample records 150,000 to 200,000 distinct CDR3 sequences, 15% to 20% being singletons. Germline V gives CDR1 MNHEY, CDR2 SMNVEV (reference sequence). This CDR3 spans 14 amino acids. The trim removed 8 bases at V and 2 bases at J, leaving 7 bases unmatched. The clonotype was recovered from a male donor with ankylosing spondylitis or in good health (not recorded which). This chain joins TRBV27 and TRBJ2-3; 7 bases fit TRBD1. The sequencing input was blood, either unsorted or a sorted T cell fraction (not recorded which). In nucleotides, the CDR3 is TGTGCCAGCTCCAGGGACAGAAACACAGATACGCAGTATTTT. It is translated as CASSRDRNTDTQYF.